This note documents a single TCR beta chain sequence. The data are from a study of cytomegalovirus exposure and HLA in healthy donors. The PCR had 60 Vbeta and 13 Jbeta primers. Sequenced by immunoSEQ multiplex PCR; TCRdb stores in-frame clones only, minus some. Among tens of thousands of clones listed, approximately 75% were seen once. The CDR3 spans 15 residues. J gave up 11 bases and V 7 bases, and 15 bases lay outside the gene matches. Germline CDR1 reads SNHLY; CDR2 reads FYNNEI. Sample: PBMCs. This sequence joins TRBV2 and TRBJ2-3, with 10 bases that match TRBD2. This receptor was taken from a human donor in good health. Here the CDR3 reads CASTPGTSVARGQYF. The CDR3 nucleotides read TGTGCCAGCACCCCCGGGACTAGCGTGGCCAGAGGGCAGTATTTT. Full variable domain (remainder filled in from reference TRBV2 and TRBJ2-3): EPEVTQTPSHQVTQMGQEVILRCVPISNHLYFYWYRQILGQKVEFLVSFYNNEISEKSEIFDDQFSVERPDGSNFTLKIRSTKLEDSAMYFCASTPGTSVARGQYFGPGTRLTVL.